The 2 T cell receptor beta chains reported below all come from one sample, sequenced in a study of T cells in Graves' hyperthyroidism and ophthalmopathy. RNA transcripts yielded amplified TCR beta CDR3 regions. The HTBI primer set was used in a first-round RT-PCR of the TCR CDR3. TCRdb passed the multiplex PCR reads through MiXCR, listing each CDR3 protein once. The data contain about 640,000 distinct CDR3 sequences, around 15% of them singletons. The specimen sequenced was blood. Source of these receptors: a woman aged 45 to 65 with Graves' ophthalmopathy.

Only a few counts were recorded for this clonotype. The chain links TRBV6-1 to TRBJ1-5; no definite D call. The germline V and J ends were trimmed by 4 bases and 3 bases, with 13 bases remaining between them. The length of the CDR3 is 15 residues. Germline V lookup: CDR1 MNHNS, CDR2 SASEGT. As DNA, the CDR3 is TGTGCCAGCAGTGGGGGAGTAGTACTCAATCAGCCCCAGCATTTT. As protein: CASSGGVVLNQPQHF.

This clonotype was counted at least ten times. CDR3 in amino acids: CASSQQQEFYGYTF. CDR3 bases: TGTGCCAGCAGCCAGCAACAGGAATTCTATGGCTACACCTTC. This sequence joins TRBV5-5 and TRBJ1-2, with a possible D match to TRBD1 (5 bases). CDR3 length: 14 residues. Germline assignment: CDR1 SGHKS and CDR2 YYEKEE (reference sequence). Trimming removed 4 bases from V and 4 bases from J, with 14 bases in between.